This T cell receptor beta chain was sequenced during a study of CD8+ T cells in alopecia areata. In the study overall: The tofacitinib course ran for 6 to 18 months and was followed by 6 months off drug. Findings and limits, study-wide: Since there was just one nonresponder, nobody can yet say how baseline CD8+ expansion ties to response. The study found tofacitinib significantly decreased scalp clonality and expanded CD8+ clones among the top 100. Compared with normal scalp, lesional scalp had higher clonality and more expanded CD8+ clones.

RNA was isolated and reverse transcribed to cDNA, the sequencing template. The data were produced by immunoSEQ multiplex PCR, yet TCRdb's version contains in-frame clones alone and is incomplete. The data hold some 200,000 clones, with around three fifths observed a single time. The germline V and J ends were trimmed by 6 bases and 2 bases, with 17 bases remaining between them. Germline CDR1 is SGHAT and CDR2 is FQDESV (reference sequence). The CDR3 is made up of 15 amino acids. Stated treatment: oral pan-JAK inhibitor, 5-10 mg twice daily. Concerning this clone: The antigen is not known.

The chain joins TRBV11-1 to TRBJ2-7, with D possibly being TRBD1 or TRBD2 (5 bases each). The receptor's source is a human donor with alopecia areata. The specimen was CD8+ T cells sorted from blood, collected at week 24, from a patient treated with tofacitinib. This CDR3 reads CASRLEGRGAYEQYF. The CDR3 DNA reads as TGTGCCAGCAGACTCGAGGGCCGAGGGGCCTACGAGCAGTACTTC.